In its sample, the clone carrying this T cell receptor (beta chain) was seen many times. Its matching antigen is unknown. Germline loops: CDR1 MNHEY, CDR2 SVGEGT. The CDR3 length is 15 residues. With 0 bases removed from V and 2 bases from J, the gap between germline ends came to 10 bases. The source of the sample is a study of T cell repertoires in cytomegalovirus infection. Findings of the study overall: Within the response measured ex vivo, HLA-C-restricted CMV-specific TCR beta clonotypes were dominant.

MiXCR was run by TCRdb on the reads, yielding one entry per CDR3 protein. The sample lists around 180,000 distinct CDR3 sequences; roughly 19% were seen once. This chain links TRBV6-2 or TRBV6-3 with TRBJ1-2; no firm D call. The origin of this receptor is a human donor in good health (CMV status not recorded). Some clones in this sample may be carry-over from other donors' samples. Material for sequencing was PBMCs. In DNA, the CDR3 is TGTGCCAGCAGTTACTCGGGGAAGACGAACTATGGCTACACCTTC. Protein product: CASSYSGKTNYGYTF.